This is a list of T cell receptor beta chains from one sample in a study of T cells expressing NK-cell markers. Following a re-call of the 5' RACE reads, TCRdb has one entry per CDR3 protein and lacks DNA. The specimen's table records some 140,000 distinct CDR3 sequences. Sequencing used blood T cells: a sorted CD56 or NKG2C T cell subset, CD4+ or CD8+ T cells, or bulk PBMC T cells (not recorded which). The receptors come from a woman between 45 and 65 years old in good health. Both conserved end residues are part of each CDR3.

v_call	j_call	cdr3_aa
TRBV11-2	TRBJ2-2	CASERQGGIGELFF
TRBV2	TRBJ2-2	CAMIGELLAGGHTGELFF
TRBV6-2/TRBV6-3	TRBJ2-3	CASSYSEGEWVWDTDTQYF
TRBV27	TRBJ2-4	CASSARPIAGEKNIQYF
TRBV12-3/TRBV12-4	TRBJ1-1	CASSVAQGYTEAFF
TRBV5-6	TRBJ1-4	CASSLSRGEKLFF
TRBV10-2	TRBJ2-7	CASSFLSGYEGEQYF
TRBV11-3	TRBJ2-2	CASSLPGDGELFF
TRBV5-1	TRBJ2-4	CASSEYTGGAKNIQYF
TRBV2	TRBJ2-7	CASSEAEGIYEQYF
TRBV12-3/TRBV12-4	TRBJ1-4	CASSFAGGADEKLFF
TRBV5-5	TRBJ2-2	CASSLMDPSTGELFF
TRBV7-7	TRBJ2-1	CASSSWGSLEQFF
TRBV2	TRBJ2-3	CASGGGRLLDTQYF
TRBV7-9	TRBJ2-2	CASSLSRLAFAGELFF
TRBV7-8	TRBJ1-1	CASSPWTAGPKTEAFF
TRBV7-8	TRBJ2-6	CASSFVEIAAGANVLTF
TRBV5-1	TRBJ2-1	CASSSGRTDNEQFF
TRBV19	TRBJ2-7	CASSIRSGRSEQYF
TRBV11-2	TRBJ1-2	CASSLEGRTYGYTF
TRBV7-9	TRBJ2-2	CASQNGGELFF
TRBV19	TRBJ1-6	CASSRSDSPLHF
TRBV7-8	TRBJ2-7	CASSLALGTSVYEQYF
TRBV30	TRBJ1-2	CAWSVMEAGDNYGYTF
TRBV5-1	TRBJ2-2	CASSWPERNTGELFF
TRBV4-1	TRBJ2-7	CASSQEGRGYEQYF
TRBV15	TRBJ2-1	CATKTDLGYNEQFF